This T cell receptor beta chain appears in the sequencing data of a study of blood T cell repertoires in COVID-19. Turning to the study itself: COVID-19 samples collected from the United States, Italy and Spain covered acute and convalescent phases. PBMCs, B-cell-depleted T cells, or T cells were the source of the cDNA or gDNA that made up the material.

In the study's own analysis: Estimation of nucleated cell counts relied on the amplification of reference gene primers. Measured with immunoSEQ multiplex PCR; TCRdb has only the in-frame clones, and not every one. V, J and clone size derive from that table, while D and trimming were established from the DNA sequence. This table has 150,000 to 180,000 clones, about 85% appearing once. Seattle researchers signed up patients amid active infection and tracked them longitudinally. Sequenced: peripheral blood. This sequence originates from a man in his sixties with COVID-19, enrolled during active disease.

In DNA form, the CDR3 reads TGTGCCAGCAGCTCCAGCGTCGGGATGCACTATGGCTACACCTTC. As protein: CASSSSVGMHYGYTF. The chain carries TRBV7-9 and TRBJ1-2; D not certain. Germline CDR1 reads SEHNR; CDR2 reads FQNEAQ (reference sequence). Trimming stripped 4 bases from V and 3 bases from J, with 15 bases between. This CDR3 spans 15 amino acids.